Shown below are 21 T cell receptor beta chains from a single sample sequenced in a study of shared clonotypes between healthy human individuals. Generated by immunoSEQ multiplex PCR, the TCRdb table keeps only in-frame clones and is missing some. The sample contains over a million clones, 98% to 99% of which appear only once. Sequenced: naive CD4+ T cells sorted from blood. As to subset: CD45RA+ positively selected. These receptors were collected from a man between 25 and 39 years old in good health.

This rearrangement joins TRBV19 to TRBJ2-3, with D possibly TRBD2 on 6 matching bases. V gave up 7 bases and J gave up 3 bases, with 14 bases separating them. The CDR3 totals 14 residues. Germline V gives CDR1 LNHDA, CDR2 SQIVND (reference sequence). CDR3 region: CASTAGSGTDTQYF. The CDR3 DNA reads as TGTGCCAGTACTGCGGGGAGTGGGACAGATACGCAGTATTTT.

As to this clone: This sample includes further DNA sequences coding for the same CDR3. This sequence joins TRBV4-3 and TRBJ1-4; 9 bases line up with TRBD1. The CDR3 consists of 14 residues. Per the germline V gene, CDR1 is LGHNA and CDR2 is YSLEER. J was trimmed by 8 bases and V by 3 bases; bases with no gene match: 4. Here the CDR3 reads CASSQGQGGEKLFF. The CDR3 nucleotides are TGCGCCAGCAGCCAGGGACAGGGAGGAGAAAAACTGTTTTTT.

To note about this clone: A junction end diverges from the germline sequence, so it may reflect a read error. Here the CDR3 DNA reads TGTGCCAGCAGCGGACCGGAAGGGAAGCTCTTC. This encodes CASSGPEGKLF. The rearrangement joins TRBV6-5 to TRBJ2-1; D ambiguous. Germline V CDR1 and CDR2: MNHEY, SVGAGI. This CDR3 contains 11 residues.

The CDR3 protein is CASRDRVRTEAFF. In nucleotides, the CDR3 is TGTGCCAGCAGGGACAGGGTCCGGACTGAAGCTTTCTTT. The genes are TRBV6-5 and TRBJ1-1; 8 bases are a match to TRBD1. The V gene's germline CDR1 is MNHEY and CDR2 SVGAGI. V trimming: 6 bases; J trimming: 5 bases; junction bases outside the gene matches: 5. The CDR3 contains 13 residues.

CDR3 in amino acids: CASSQSLARTDTQYF. Here the CDR3 DNA reads TGCGCCAGCAGCCAGTCACTAGCTAGGACAGATACGCAGTATTTT. The rearrangement joins TRBV4-3 to TRBJ2-3, with D perhaps TRBD2 (6 bases). The germline V gene has CDR1 LGHNA and CDR2 YSLEER. V was clipped by 3 bases and J by 3 bases, with 13 bases between them. CDR3 length equals 15 residues.

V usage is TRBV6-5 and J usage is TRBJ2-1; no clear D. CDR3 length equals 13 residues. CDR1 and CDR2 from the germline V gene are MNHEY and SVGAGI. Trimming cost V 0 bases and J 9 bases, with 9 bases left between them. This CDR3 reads CASSYSPSREQFF. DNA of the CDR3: TGTGCCAGCAGTTACTCGCCCAGCCGTGAGCAGTTCTTC.

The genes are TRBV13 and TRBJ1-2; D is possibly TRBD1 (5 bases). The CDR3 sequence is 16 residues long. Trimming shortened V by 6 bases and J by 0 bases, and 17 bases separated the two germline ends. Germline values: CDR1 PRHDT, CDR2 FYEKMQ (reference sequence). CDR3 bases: TGTGCCAGCAGAAACTTAGTAAGGGGAGCTAACTATGGCTACACCTTC. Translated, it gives CASRNLVRGANYGYTF.

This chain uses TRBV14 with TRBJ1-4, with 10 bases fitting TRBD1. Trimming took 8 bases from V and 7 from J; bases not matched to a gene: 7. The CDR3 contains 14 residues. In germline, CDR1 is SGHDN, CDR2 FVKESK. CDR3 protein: CASPPGTGVEKLFF. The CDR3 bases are TGTGCCAGCCCACCCGGGACAGGGGTTGAAAAACTGTTTTTT.

CDR3 region: CASRAGGGYGYTF. Written as DNA, the CDR3 is TGTGCCAGCAGAGCAGGGGGCGGGTATGGCTACACCTTC. The V gene is TRBV6-1, the J gene TRBJ1-2, with 8 positions matching TRBD1. This CDR3 is built from 13 residues. Germline CDR1 is MNHNS and CDR2 is SASEGT. Trimming at V came to 6 bases and at J to 5 bases, leaving 5 bases not matched to a gene.

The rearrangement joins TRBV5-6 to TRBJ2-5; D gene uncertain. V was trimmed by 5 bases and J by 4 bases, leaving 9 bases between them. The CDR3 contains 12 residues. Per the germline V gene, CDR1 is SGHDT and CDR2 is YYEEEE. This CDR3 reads CASRKKSETQYF. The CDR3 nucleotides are TGTGCCAGCAGGAAAAAATCAGAGACCCAGTACTTC.

The CDR3, as DNA: TGTGCCAGCACCCCGGCAGGGGGCTACGAGCAGTACTTC. Its protein is CASTPAGGYEQYF. The rearrangement uses TRBV6-5 and TRBJ2-7; 7 nucleotides agree with TRBD1. CDR3 length: 13 residues. J gave up 3 bases and V 7 bases, and 6 bases lay outside the gene matches. Germline V gene lookup returns CDR1 MNHEY and CDR2 SVGAGI.

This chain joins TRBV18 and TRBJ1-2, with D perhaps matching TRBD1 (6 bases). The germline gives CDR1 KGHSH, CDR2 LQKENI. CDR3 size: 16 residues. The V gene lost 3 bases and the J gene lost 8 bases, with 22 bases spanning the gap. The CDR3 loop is CASSPLGGAQSGGYTF. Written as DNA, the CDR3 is TGTGCCAGCTCACCTCTCGGGGGCGCGCAGTCGGGCGGCTACACCTTC.

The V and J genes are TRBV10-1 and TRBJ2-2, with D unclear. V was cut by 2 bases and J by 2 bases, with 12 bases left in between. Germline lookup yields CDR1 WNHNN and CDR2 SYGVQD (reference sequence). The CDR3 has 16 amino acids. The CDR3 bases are TGCGCCAGCAGTGAGAGGTGGGATGTTAACACCGGGGAGCTGTTTTTT. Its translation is CASSERWDVNTGELFF.

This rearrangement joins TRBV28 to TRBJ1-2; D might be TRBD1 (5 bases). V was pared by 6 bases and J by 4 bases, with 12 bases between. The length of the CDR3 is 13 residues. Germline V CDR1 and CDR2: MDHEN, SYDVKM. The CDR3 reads CASRRGTAYGYTF. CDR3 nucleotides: TGTGCCAGCAGGCGGGGGACGGCCTATGGCTACACCTTC.

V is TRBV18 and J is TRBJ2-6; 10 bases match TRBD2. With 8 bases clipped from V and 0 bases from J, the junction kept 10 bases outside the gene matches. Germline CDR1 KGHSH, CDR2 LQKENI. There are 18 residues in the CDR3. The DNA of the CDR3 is TGTGCCAGCGGACTGAAAAGCGGGAGGGCCTCTGGGGCCAACGTCCTGACTTTC. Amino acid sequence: CASGLKSGRASGANVLTF.

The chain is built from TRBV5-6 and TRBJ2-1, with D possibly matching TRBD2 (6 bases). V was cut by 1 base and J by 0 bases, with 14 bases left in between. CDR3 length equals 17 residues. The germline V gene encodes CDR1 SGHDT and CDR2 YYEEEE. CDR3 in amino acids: CASSLRVSGSSYNEQFF. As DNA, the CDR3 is TGTGCCAGCAGCTTGAGGGTTAGCGGATCCTCCTACAATGAGCAGTTCTTC.

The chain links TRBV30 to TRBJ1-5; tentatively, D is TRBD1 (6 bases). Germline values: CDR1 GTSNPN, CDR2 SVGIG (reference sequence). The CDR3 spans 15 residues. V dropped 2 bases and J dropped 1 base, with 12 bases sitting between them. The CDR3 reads CAWSQGHGSNQPQHF. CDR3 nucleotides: TGTGCCTGGAGTCAGGGGCATGGGAGCAATCAGCCCCAGCATTTT.

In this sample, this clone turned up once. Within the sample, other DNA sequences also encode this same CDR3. CDR3 DNA sequence: TGTGCCAGCAGCGTAGGGTCGAGCTCCTACGAGCAGTACTTC. This codes for CASSVGSSSYEQYF. J is TRBJ2-7 and V is TRBV9; D is uncertain. The CDR3 runs to 14 residues. Between the trimmed V and J ends, which lost 0 bases and 0 bases, there was a span of 7 bases. The germline V gene encodes CDR1 SGDLS and CDR2 YYNGEE.

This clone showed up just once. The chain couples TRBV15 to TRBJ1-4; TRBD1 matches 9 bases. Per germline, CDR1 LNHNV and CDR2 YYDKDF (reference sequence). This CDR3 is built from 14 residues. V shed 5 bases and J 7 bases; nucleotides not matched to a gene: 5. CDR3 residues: CATSFSGQGEKLFF. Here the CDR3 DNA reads TGTGCCACCAGCTTTTCGGGACAGGGTGAAAAACTGTTTTTT.

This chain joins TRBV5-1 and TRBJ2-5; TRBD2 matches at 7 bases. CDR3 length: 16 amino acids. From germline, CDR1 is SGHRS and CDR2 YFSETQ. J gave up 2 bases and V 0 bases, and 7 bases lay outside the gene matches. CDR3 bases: TGCGCCAGCAGCTTGGGGTCTAGCGGTGTTCAAGAGACCCAGTACTTC. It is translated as CASSLGSSGVQETQYF.

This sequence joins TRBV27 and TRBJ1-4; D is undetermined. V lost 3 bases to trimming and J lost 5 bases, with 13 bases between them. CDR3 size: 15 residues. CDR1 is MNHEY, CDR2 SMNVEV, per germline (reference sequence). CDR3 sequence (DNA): TGTGCCAGCAGTTTGGTGGCGACTAGGAATGAAAAACTGTTTTTT. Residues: CASSLVATRNEKLFF.